Listed below are T cell receptor beta chains from one sample, sequenced in a study of OX40 agonist ivuxolimab in advanced cancers. Libraries were prepared by immunoSEQ multiplex PCR; TCRdb keeps only in-frame clonotypes and omits some of them. The sample consists of roughly 23,000 clones, around 77% of them appearing once. Sample: CD4+ or CD8+ T cells sorted from blood, taken in a trial of the OX40 agonist ivuxolimab. The receptors originated from an adult with an advanced solid tumor such as melanoma, head and neck, liver or kidney cancer. Both conserved end residues are part of each CDR3. D genes are given only for firm matches. Size is omitted from some rows. Given values are once, few, many or a class for expanded clones.

V gene	J gene	clone size	D gene	CDR3 DNA	CDR3 protein
TRBV13	TRBJ2-7	.	.	TGTGCCAGCAGCATAGAGGGCTACGAGCAGTACTTC	CASSIEGYEQYF
TRBV5-4	TRBJ2-4	medium-sized	TRBD2	TGTGCCAGCAGCCTCCTCGGGGGGAACAAAAACATTCAGTACTTC	CASSLLGGNKNIQYF
TRBV9	TRBJ1-4	.	TRBD1	TGTGCCAGCAGCAACGACAGGGGCAATGAAAAACTGTTTTTT	CASSNDRGNEKLFF
TRBV7-8	TRBJ1-4	.	.	TGTGCCAGCAGCTTAAGGCCCGCAACTAATGAAAAACTGTTTTTT	CASSLRPATNEKLFF
TRBV6-1	TRBJ1-3	.	TRBD1	TGTGCCAGCAGGCGGGACAGAGCCTCTGGAAACACCATATATTTT	CASRRDRASGNTIYF
TRBV6-5	TRBJ1-5	once	.	TGTGCCAGCAGTTACTTAGGGCGGGCGGACCAGCATTTT	CASSYLGRADQHF
TRBV7-9	TRBJ1-6	.	.	TGTGCCAGCAGCCCCGGGGGGACTTCACCCCTCCACTTT	CASSPGGTSPLHF
TRBV5-4	TRBJ2-3	medium-sized	TRBD2	TGTGCCAGCAGCTCGGGACTAACCAACACAGATACGCAGTATTTT	CASSSGLTNTDTQYF
TRBV7-9	TRBJ2-2	.	TRBD2	TGTGCCAGCAGCTTAGCACGGACTAGGCCGGCCACCGGGGAGCTGTTTTTT	CASSLARTRPATGELFF
TRBV5-1	TRBJ2-1	.	TRBD2	TGCGCCAGCAGCTGGGGACTAGCGGGGGACTCCTACAATGAGCAGTTCTTC	CASSWGLAGDSYNEQFF
TRBV4-3	TRBJ1-4	.	.	TGCGCCAGCAGCCAAGATGGAAATGGCCCTGAAAAACTGTTTTTT	CASSQDGNGPEKLFF
TRBV28	TRBJ2-7	few	.	TGTGCCAGCAGTTTCCCACCGGGGCCCGAGCAGTACTTC	CASSFPPGPEQYF
TRBV7-9	TRBJ2-3	.	TRBD2	TGTGCCAGCAGCTTTATGGGACTAGCGGGGCCCCGCGGGACAGATACGCAGTATTTT	CASSFMGLAGPRGTDTQYF
TRBV5-6	TRBJ2-5	.	TRBD2	TGTGCCAGCAGCTCATGGACTAGCGGGGACCAAGAGACCCAGTACTTC	CASSSWTSGDQETQYF
TRBV6-4	TRBJ2-1	.	.	TGTGCCAGCAGTGAAACTTTTAAGACAGGCAATGAGCAGTTCTTC	CASSETFKTGNEQFF
TRBV27	TRBJ2-7	.	TRBD2	TGTGCCAGCAGTCTATACGCTCGCGGGGGGCGGGAGCAGTACTTC	CASSLYARGGREQYF
TRBV5-6	TRBJ1-6	once	.	TGTGCCAGCAGCTTGTATAGGGGAAGACCCGGGAGGAATTCACCCCTCCACTTT	CASSLYRGRPGRNSPLHF
TRBV5-6	TRBJ1-6	.	.	TGTGCCAGCAGCACCCAGGGGAGACGGTCACCCCTCCACTTT	CASSTQGRRSPLHF